This T cell receptor (beta chain) is from a study of post-analysis software for immune sequencing data. Points from the study as a whole: Significantly decreased normalized Chao1 diversity was recorded for multiple sclerosis patients relative to controls. TRBV5-6, TRBV5-1 and TRBV20-1 were among a few TRBV segments more frequent in patients than controls.

V lost 1 base and J 7 bases, leaving 8 bases between the germline ends. Germline V gives CDR1 DFQATT, CDR2 SNEGSKA (reference sequence). The CDR3 contains 12 residues. Included in the TCR beta cDNA libraries were unique molecular identifiers. TCRdb re-called the PCR reads with MiXCR, one entry per CDR3 protein. The table shows roughly 800,000 distinct CDR3 sequences, with around 42% occurring only once. With regard to this clonotype: Its antigen remains unidentified.

The sequence was obtained from a girl aged 10 to 17 with multiple sclerosis. Source material: blood. The V call is TRBV20-1, the J call TRBJ2-1; D uncertain. Written as DNA, the CDR3 is TGCAGTGCTAGAGGAACTTCAAATGAGCAGTTCTTC. This translates into CSARGTSNEQFF.